The 16 T cell receptor beta chains in this list originate from one sample, sequenced in a study of chemoradiotherapy in HPV16-positive cancers. The table came from immunoSEQ multiplex PCR; TCRdb's copy has only in-frame clones and leaves some out. The sample gives roughly 5,000 clones, approximately 89% of which show up once; approximately 21% is in the top ten. This material consisted of blood, taken from a patient who underwent chemoradiotherapy. These receptors came from a human donor with HPV-associated anogenital cancer.

This chain connects TRBV2 to TRBJ1-4, with no clear D. CDR1 and CDR2 from the germline V gene are SNHLY and FYNNEI. The CDR3 length is 15 residues. Trimming left V 5 bases short and J 3 bases short, with 13 bases between. The chain's CDR3 is CASSPTLGSNEKLFF. In DNA, the CDR3 is TGTGCCAGCAGTCCCACGCTCGGGTCTAATGAAAAACTGTTTTTT.

This clone was found once. The genes are TRBV6-5 and TRBJ2-5; D uncertain. V was clipped by 4 bases and J by 12 bases, with 27 bases between them. Germline CDR1 is MNHEY and CDR2 is SVGAGI. This CDR3 comprises 16 residues. The CDR3 DNA follows: TGTGCCAGCAGTTCAAAAATGGTTCTGGTCCCGGGTACAGAGTACTTC. This translates into CASSSKMVLVPGTEYF.

The rearrangement links TRBV5-6 to TRBJ2-5, with 9 bases matching TRBD1. The CDR3 length is 15 residues. Germline V gene data show CDR1 as SGHDT and CDR2 as YYEEEE. Losses at the gene ends were 4 bases for V and 7 bases for J; bases not matched to a gene: 11. CDR3 sequence (DNA): TGTGCCAGCAGCCTTACGCTTGGACAGGGGAGGACCCAGTACTTC. This gives the protein CASSLTLGQGRTQYF.

The V and J genes are TRBV4-3 and TRBJ1-2, with D unresolved. Per germline, CDR1 LGHNA and CDR2 YSLEER. This CDR3 region has 16 residues. V lost 0 bases and J lost 8, with 19 bases in between. For the CDR3, the DNA is TGCGCCAGCAGCCAAGAAGGACTGAACGCCCTGGGAGGCTACACCTTC. Residues: CASSQEGLNALGGYTF.

V gene TRBV28 combines with J gene TRBJ1-1; D is possibly TRBD1 (5 bases). Germline loops: CDR1 MDHEN, CDR2 SYDVKM. V was clipped by 3 bases and J by 4 bases, with 15 bases between them. This CDR3 comprises 15 residues. CDR3 sequence: CASSFWRRVGTEAFF. The CDR3 nucleotides are TGTGCCAGCAGTTTTTGGCGCAGGGTCGGCACTGAAGCTTTCTTT.

The chain carries TRBV9 and TRBJ2-3; D is uncertain. Trimming stripped 1 base from V and 1 base from J, with 10 bases between. CDR3 size: 15 residues. Germline assignment: CDR1 SGDLS and CDR2 YYNGEE. CDR3 sequence (DNA): TGTGCCAGCAGCGTACTTAGTGAGCGCACAGATACGCAGTATTTT. This gives the protein CASSVLSERTDTQYF.

The CDR3 reads CASSEFRLGTEAFF. As DNA, the CDR3 is TGTGCCAGCAGTGAGTTTAGGTTGGGGACTGAAGCTTTCTTT. This chain links TRBV6-1 with TRBJ1-1; D not resolved. V was clipped by 3 bases and J by 5 bases, with 13 bases between them. CDR1 is MNHNS, CDR2 SASEGT, per germline. This CDR3 has 14 amino acids.

The V gene is TRBV4-2, the J gene TRBJ1-5; TRBD1 might be the D (5 bases). Trimming left V 1 base short and J 4 bases short, with 14 bases between. The CDR3 has 16 amino acids. The germline V gene has CDR1 LGHNA and CDR2 YNFKEQ. CDR3 residues: CASSQGAVTENQPQHF. The CDR3 DNA follows: TGTGCCAGCAGCCAAGGGGCGGTGACAGAGAATCAGCCCCAGCATTTT.

CDR3 DNA: TGTGCCAGCAGCCAAGGAGGTCAGCCCCAGCATTTT. Translating it yields CASSQGGQPQHF. The gene calls are TRBV14 and TRBJ1-5; D gene unclear. Looked up from germline, CDR1 is SGHDN and CDR2 is FVKESK. The V gene lost 1 base and the J gene lost 6 bases, with 4 bases spanning the gap. The CDR3 runs 12 residues.

The chain combines TRBV4-3 with TRBJ2-5; 8 positions agree with TRBD2. Germline loops: CDR1 LGHNA, CDR2 YSLEER. The junction had 8 bases not matched to a gene; V was cut back by 4 bases and J by 1 base. The CDR3 is made up of 16 amino acids. As DNA, the CDR3 is TGCGCCAGCAGCCTCGGGGCAGCGGGGGCCCAAGAGACCCAGTACTTC. This translates into CASSLGAAGAQETQYF.

The chain recombines TRBV7-9 with TRBJ2-5; 7 nucleotides align to TRBD1. V lost 1 base, J lost 5 bases, and 4 bases stayed unmatched. The germline V gene has CDR1 SEHNR and CDR2 FQNEAQ (reference sequence). The CDR3 is 14 residues long. CDR3: CASSLGYRGETQYF. For the CDR3, the DNA is TGTGCCAGCAGCTTAGGGTACAGGGGCGAGACCCAGTACTTC.

The V and J genes are TRBV7-3 and TRBJ1-1; unclear D gene. The CDR3 runs to 13 residues. V was pared by 3 bases and J by 4 bases, with 9 bases between. Per germline, CDR1 SGHTA and CDR2 FQGTGA. CDR3 in amino acids: CASSFGVGTEAFF. For the CDR3, the DNA is TGTGCCAGCAGCTTTGGGGTGGGCACTGAAGCTTTCTTT.

The rearrangement links TRBV19 to TRBJ2-2; TRBD2 aligns across 11 bases. V lost 4 bases and J lost 4; bases outside the gene matches: 8. Looked up from germline, CDR1 is LNHDA and CDR2 is SQIVND (reference sequence). The CDR3 has 17 amino acids. CDR3 nucleotide sequence: TGTGCCAGTAGTACTCATAGCGGGGGGGCCATCACCGGGGAGCTGTTTTTT. This codes for CASSTHSGGAITGELFF.

This clone was seen more than once but under ten times. This sequence joins TRBV28 and TRBJ1-2; 7 bases map to TRBD1. The CDR3 covers 14 residues. Trimming cost V 5 bases and J 1 base; bases outside gene matches: 4. Germline V lookup: CDR1 MDHEN, CDR2 SYDVKM. As DNA, the CDR3 is TGTGCCAGCAGTGACAGGGAGTATAACTATGGCTACACCTTC. Encoded protein: CASSDREYNYGYTF.

V is TRBV5-5 and J is TRBJ1-5; 11 positions agree with TRBD1. CDR1 is SGHKS, CDR2 YYEKEE, per germline (reference sequence). The CDR3 sequence is 18 residues long. With 4 bases clipped from V and 7 bases from J, the junction kept 16 bases outside the gene matches. The CDR3, as DNA: TGTGCCAGCAGCACTTCGGGACAGGGGGGGCCCTGGTCCCAGCCCCAGCATTTT. This sequence encodes CASSTSGQGGPWSQPQHF.

The V and J genes are TRBV7-7 and TRBJ2-3, with 10 bases identical to TRBD2. J lost 6 bases, V lost 5 bases, and 5 bases had no gene match. Germline assignment: CDR1 SSHAT and CDR2 FNYEAQ (reference sequence). The CDR3 totals 14 residues. The CDR3 sequence is CASSLSGGADTQYF. CDR3 bases: TGTGCCAGCAGCCTCAGCGGGGGGGCGGATACGCAGTATTTT.